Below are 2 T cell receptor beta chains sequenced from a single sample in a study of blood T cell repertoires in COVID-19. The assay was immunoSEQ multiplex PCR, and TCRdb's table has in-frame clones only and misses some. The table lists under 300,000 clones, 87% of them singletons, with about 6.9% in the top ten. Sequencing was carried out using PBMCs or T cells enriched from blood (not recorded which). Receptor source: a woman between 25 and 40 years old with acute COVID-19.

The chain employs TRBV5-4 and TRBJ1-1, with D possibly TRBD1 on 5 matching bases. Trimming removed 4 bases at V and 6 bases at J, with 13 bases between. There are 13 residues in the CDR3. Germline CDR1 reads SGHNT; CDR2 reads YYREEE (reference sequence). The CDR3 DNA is TGTGCCAGCAGCCTGGAAGGGGTTTCTGAAGCTTTCTTT. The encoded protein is CASSLEGVSEAFF.

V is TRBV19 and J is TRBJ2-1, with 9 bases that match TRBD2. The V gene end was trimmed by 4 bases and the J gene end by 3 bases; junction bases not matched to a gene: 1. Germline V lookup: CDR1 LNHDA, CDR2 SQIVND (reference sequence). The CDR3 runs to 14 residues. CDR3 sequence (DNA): TGTGCCAGTAGTAATAGCGGGAGCTACAATGAGCAGTTCTTC. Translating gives CASSNSGSYNEQFF.